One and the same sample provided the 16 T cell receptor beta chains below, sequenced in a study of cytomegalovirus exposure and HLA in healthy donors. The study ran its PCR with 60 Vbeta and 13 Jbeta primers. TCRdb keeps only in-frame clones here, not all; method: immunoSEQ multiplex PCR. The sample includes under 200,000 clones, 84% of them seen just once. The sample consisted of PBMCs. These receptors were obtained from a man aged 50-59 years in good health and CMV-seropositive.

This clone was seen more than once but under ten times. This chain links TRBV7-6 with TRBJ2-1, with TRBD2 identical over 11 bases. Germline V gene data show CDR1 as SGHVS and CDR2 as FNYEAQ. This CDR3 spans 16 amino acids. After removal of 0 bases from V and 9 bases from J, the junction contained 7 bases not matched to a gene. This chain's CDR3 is CASSLAVTSGGFEQFF. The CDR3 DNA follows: TGTGCCAGCAGCTTAGCGGTTACTAGCGGGGGCTTTGAGCAGTTCTTC. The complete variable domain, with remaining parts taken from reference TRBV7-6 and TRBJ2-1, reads GAGVSQSPRYKVTKRGQDVALRCDPISGHVSLYWYRQALGQGPEFLTYFNYEAQQDKSGLPNDRFSAERPEGSISTLTIQRTEQRDSAMYRCASSLAVTSGGFEQFFGPGTRLTVL.

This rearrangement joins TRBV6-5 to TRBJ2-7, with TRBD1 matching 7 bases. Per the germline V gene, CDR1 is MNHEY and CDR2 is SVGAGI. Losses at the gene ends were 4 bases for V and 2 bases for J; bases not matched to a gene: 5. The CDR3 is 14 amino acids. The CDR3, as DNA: TGTGCCAGCAGTTTTGGACAGGCAGCCTACGAGCAGTACTTC. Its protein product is CASSFGQAAYEQYF.

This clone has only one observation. CDR3 nucleotides: TGTGCCAGTAGTATTGTAGCGGCTGGCACAGATACGCAGTATTTT. It encodes CASSIVAAGTDTQYF. The chain has TRBV19 and TRBJ2-3, with D tentatively TRBD2 (6 bases). CDR1 and CDR2 (germline): LNHDA, SQIVND (reference sequence). CDR3 size: 15 residues. V lost 3 bases to trimming and J lost 1 base, with 11 bases between them.

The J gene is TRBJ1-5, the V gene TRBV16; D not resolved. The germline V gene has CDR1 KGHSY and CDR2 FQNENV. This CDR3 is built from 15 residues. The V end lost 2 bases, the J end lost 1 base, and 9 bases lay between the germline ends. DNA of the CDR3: TGTGCCAGCAGCCAAGTGCAGAGGAGCAATCAGCCCCAGCATTTT. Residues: CASSQVQRSNQPQHF.

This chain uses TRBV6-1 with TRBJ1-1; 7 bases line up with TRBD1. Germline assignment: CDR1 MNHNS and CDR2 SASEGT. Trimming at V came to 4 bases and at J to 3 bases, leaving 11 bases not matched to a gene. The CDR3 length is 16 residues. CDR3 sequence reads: CASSAGSGGTDTEAFF. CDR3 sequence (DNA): TGTGCCAGCAGTGCGGGGTCAGGGGGGACAGACACTGAAGCTTTCTTT.

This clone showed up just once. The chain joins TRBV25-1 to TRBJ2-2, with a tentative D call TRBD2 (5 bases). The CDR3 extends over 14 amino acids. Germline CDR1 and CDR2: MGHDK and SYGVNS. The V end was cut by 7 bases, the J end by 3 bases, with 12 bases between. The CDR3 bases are TGTGCCAGCATGAGGGAAGGATACACCGGGGAGCTGTTTTTT. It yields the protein CASMREGYTGELFF.

CDR3 loop: CASSLGRVYEQYV. CDR3 bases: TGTGCCAGCAGCTTGGGCAGGGTCTACGAGCAGTACGTC. The chain recombines TRBV5-5 with TRBJ2-7; tentative D call: TRBD1 (5 bases). Per the germline V gene, CDR1 is SGHKS and CDR2 is YYEKEE (reference sequence). This CDR3 is built from 13 residues. Trimming shortened V by 0 bases and J by 3 bases, and 7 bases separated the two germline ends.

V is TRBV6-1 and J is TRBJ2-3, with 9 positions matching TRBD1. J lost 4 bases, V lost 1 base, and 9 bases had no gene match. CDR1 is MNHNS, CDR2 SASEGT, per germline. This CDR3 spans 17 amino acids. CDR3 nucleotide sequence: TGTGCCAGCAGTGAAGTAAAGGGGACAGGGTCGGCAGATACGCAGTATTTT. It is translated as CASSEVKGTGSADTQYF.

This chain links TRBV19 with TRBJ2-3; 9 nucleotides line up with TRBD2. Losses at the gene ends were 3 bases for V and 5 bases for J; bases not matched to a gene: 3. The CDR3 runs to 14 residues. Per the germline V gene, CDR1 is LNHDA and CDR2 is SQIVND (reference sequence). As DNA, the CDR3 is TGTGCCAGTAGTATTAGCGGGAGACAAGATACGCAGTATTTT. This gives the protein CASSISGRQDTQYF.

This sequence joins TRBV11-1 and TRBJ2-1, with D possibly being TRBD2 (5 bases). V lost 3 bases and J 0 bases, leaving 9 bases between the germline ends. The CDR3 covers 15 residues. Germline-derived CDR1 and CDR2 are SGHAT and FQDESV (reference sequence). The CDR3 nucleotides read TGTGCCAGCAGCTTGAAGCGGCCCTCCTACAATGAGCAGTTCTTC. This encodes CASSLKRPSYNEQFF.

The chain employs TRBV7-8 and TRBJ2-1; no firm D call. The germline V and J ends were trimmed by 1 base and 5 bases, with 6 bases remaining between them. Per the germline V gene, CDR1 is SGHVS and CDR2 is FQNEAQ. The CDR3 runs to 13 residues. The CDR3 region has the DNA TGTGCCAGCAGCTTAGATCTCCACAATGAGCAGTTCTTC. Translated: CASSLDLHNEQFF. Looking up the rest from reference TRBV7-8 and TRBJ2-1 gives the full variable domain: GAGVSQSPRYKVAKRGQDVALRCDPISGHVSLFWYQQALGQGPEFLTYFQNEAQLDKSGLPSDRFFAERPEGSVSTLKIQRTQQEDSAVYLCASSLDLHNEQFFGPGTRLTVL.

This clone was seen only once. The CDR3 loop is CASSRQGYEQYF. The CDR3 DNA follows: TGTGCCAGCAGTCGACAGGGCTACGAGCAGTACTTC. The chain carries TRBV6-5 and TRBJ2-7, with 7 bases that match TRBD1. V trimming: 5 bases; J trimming: 3 bases; junction bases outside the gene matches: 1. The germline CDR1 and CDR2 sequences are MNHEY and SVGAGI. There are 12 residues in the CDR3.

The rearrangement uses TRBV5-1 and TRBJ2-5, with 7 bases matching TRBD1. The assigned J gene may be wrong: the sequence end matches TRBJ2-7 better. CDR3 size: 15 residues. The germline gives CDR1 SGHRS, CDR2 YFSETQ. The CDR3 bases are TGCGCCAGCAGCTTGGAAAGACAGGGAGCCTACGAGCAGTACTTC. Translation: CASSLERQGAYEQYF.

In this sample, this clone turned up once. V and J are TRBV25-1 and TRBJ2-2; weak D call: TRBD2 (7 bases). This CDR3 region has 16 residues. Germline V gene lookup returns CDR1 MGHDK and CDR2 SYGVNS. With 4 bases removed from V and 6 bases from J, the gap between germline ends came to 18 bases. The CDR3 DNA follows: TGTGCCAGCAGTGGACGGGGGGCTTGGGTTGCCGGGGAGCTGTTTTTT. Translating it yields CASSGRGAWVAGELFF.

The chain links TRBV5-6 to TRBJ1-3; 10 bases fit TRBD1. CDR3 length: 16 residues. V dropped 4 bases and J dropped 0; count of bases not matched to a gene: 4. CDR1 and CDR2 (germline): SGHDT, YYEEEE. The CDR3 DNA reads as TGTGCCAGCAGCGAGGACAGGGGGTACTCTGGAAACACCATATATTTT. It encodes CASSEDRGYSGNTIYF. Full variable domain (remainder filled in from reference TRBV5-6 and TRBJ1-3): DAGVTQSPTHLIKTRGQQVTLRCSPKSGHDTVSWYQQALGQGPQFIFQYYEEEERQRGNFPDRFSGHQFPNYSSELNVNALLLGDSALYLCASSEDRGYSGNTIYFGEGSWLTVV.

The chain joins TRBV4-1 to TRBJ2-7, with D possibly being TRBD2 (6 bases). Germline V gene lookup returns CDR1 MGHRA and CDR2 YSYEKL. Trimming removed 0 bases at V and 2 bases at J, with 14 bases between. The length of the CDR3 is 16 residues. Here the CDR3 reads CASSQDGSGYTYEQYF. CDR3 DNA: TGCGCCAGCAGCCAAGATGGGAGCGGGTACACCTACGAGCAGTACTTC.